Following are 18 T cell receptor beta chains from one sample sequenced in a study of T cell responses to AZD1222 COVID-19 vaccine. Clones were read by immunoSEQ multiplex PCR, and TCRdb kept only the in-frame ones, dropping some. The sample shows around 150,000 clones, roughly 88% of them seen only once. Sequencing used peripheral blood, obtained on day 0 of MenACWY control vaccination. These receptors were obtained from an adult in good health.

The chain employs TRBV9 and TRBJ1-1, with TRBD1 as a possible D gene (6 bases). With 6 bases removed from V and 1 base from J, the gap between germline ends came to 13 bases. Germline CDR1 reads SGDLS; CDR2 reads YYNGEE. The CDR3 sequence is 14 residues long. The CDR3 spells CASTPGHANTEAFF. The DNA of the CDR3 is TGTGCCAGCACCCCGGGACACGCGAACACTGAAGCTTTCTTT.

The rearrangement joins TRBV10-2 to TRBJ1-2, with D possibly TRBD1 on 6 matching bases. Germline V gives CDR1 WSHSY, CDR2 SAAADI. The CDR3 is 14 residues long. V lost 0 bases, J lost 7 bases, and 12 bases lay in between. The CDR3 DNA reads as TGCGCCAGCAGTGAGTCACAGGGTGCTATTGGCTACACCTTC. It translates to CASSESQGAIGYTF.

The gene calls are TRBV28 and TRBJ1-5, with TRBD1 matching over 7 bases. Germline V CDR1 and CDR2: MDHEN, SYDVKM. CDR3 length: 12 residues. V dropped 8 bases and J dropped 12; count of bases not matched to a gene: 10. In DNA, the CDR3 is TGTGCCAGCGGAGGGGGCGGACTTTTCCAGCATTTT. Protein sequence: CASGGGGLFQHF. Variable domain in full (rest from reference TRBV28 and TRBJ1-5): DVKVTQSSRYLVKRTGEKVFLECVQDMDHENMFWYRQDPGLGLRLIYFSYDVKMKEKGDIPEGYSVSREKKERFSLILESASTNQTSMYLCASGGGGLFQHFGDGTRLSIL.

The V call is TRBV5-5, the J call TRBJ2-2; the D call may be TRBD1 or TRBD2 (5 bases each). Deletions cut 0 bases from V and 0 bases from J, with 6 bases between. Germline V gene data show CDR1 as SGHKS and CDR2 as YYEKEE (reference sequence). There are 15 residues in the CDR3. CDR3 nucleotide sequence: TGTGCCAGCAGCTTGGGGGACCCGAACACCGGGGAGCTGTTTTTT. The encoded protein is CASSLGDPNTGELFF. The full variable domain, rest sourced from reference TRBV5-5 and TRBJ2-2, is DAGVTQSPTHLIKTRGQQVTLRCSPISGHKSVSWYQQVLGQGPQFIFQYYEKEERGRGNFPDRFSARQFPNYSSELNVNALLLGDSALYLCASSLGDPNTGELFFGEGSRLTVL.

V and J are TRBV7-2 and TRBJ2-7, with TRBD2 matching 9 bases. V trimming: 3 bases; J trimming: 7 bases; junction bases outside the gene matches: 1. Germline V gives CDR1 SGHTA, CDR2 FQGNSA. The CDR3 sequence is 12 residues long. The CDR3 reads CASSFSGREQYF. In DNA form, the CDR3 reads TGTGCCAGCAGCTTCAGCGGGAGGGAGCAGTACTTC.

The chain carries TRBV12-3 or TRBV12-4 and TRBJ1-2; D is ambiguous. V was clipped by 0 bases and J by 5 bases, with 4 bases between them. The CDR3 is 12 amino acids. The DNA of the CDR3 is TGTGCCAGCAGTTTAGCGCAGTATGGCTACACCTTC. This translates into CASSLAQYGYTF.

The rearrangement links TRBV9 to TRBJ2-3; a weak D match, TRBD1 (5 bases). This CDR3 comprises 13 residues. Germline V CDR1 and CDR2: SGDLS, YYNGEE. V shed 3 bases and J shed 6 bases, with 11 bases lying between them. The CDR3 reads CASSAQGFDTQYF. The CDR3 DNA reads TGTGCCAGCAGCGCCCAGGGATTCGATACGCAGTATTTT.

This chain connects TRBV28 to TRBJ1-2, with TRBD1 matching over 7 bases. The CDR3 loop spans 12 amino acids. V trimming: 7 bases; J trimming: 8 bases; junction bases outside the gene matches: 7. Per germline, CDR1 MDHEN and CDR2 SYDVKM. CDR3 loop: CASTTGPGGYTF. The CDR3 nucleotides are TGTGCCAGCACGACAGGGCCGGGGGGCTACACCTTC.

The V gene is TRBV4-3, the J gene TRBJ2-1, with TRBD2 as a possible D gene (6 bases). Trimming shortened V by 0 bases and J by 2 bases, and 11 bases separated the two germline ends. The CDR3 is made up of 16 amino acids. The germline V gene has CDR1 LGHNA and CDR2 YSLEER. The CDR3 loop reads CASSQDRGGTYNEQFF. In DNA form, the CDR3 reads TGCGCCAGCAGCCAAGATCGAGGCGGGACCTACAATGAGCAGTTCTTC.

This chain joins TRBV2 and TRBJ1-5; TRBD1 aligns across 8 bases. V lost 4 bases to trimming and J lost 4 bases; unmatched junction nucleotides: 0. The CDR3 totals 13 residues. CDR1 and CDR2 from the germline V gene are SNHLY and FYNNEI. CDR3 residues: CASSGTGNQPQHF. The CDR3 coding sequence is TGTGCCAGCAGTGGGACAGGGAATCAGCCCCAGCATTTT.

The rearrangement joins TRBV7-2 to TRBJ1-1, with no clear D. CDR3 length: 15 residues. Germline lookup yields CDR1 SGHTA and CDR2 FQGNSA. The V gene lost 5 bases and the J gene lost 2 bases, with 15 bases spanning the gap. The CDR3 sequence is CASSLRTDFNTEAFF. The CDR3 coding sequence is TGTGCCAGCAGCCTAAGGACGGATTTCAACACTGAAGCTTTCTTT.

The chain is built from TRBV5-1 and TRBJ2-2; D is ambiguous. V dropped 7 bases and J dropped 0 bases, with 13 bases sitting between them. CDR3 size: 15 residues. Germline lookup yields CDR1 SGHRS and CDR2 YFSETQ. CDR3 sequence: CASRPDKPNTGELFF. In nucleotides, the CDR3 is TGCGCCAGCCGTCCTGACAAACCGAACACCGGGGAGCTGTTTTTT.

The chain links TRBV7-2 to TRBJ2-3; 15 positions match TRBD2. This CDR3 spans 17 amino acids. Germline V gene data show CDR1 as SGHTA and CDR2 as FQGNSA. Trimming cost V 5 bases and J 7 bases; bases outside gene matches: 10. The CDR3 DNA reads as TGTGCCAGCAGCCCAGGGACTAGCGGGGGGACGAGGAATACGCAGTATTTT. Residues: CASSPGTSGGTRNTQYF.

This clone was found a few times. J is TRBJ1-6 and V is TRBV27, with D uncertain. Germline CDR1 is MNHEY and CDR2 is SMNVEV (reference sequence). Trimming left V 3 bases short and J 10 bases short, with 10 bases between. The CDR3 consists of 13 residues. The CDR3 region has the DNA TGTGCCAGCAGTTTCTTCCCTGCGTCACCCCTCCACTTT. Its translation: CASSFFPASPLHF.

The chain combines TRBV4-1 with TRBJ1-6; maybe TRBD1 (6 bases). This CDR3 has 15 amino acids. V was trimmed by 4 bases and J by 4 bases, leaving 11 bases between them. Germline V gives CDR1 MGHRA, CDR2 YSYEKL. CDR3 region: CASSPQGAYNSPLHF. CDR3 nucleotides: TGCGCCAGCAGCCCACAGGGAGCGTATAATTCACCCCTCCACTTT.

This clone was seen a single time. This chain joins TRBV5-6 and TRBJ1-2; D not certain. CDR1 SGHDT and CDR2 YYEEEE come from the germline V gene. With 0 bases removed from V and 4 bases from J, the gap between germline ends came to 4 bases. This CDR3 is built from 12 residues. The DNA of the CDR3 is TGTGCCAGCAGCTTGGGCAGCTATGGCTACACCTTC. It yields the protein CASSLGSYGYTF.

The CDR3 spells CASSVRLAGTQETQYF. The DNA for the CDR3 is TGTGCCAGCAGCGTTCGACTAGCGGGGACCCAAGAGACCCAGTACTTC. The gene calls are TRBV5-5 and TRBJ2-5; TRBD2 aligns across 11 bases. The CDR3 covers 16 residues. The germline V gene has CDR1 SGHKS and CDR2 YYEKEE (reference sequence). The V segment lost 4 bases and the J segment 1 base; nucleotides outside the gene matches: 6.

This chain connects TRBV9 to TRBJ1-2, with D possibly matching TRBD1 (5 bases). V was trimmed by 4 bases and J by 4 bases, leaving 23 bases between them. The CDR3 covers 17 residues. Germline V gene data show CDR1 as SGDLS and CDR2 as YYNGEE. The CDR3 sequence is CASSTQGAAGGVYGYTF. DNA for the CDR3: TGTGCCAGCAGCACCCAGGGCGCGGCCGGAGGGGTCTATGGCTACACCTTC.